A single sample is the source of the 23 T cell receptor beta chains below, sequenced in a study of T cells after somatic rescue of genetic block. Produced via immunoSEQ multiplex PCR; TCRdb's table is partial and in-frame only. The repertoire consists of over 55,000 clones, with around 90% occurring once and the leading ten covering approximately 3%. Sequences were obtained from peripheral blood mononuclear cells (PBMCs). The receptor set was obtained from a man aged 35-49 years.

The DNA for the CDR3 is TGCGCCAGCACTCCCTTCCCGCAGTACGAGCAGTACTTC. It codes for CASTPFPQYEQYF. This rearrangement joins TRBV23-1 to TRBJ2-7; D remains unclear. TRBV23-1 is labeled an ORF, and its function is uncertain. The V end lost 7 bases, the J end lost 4 bases, and 14 bases lay between the germline ends. The CDR3 consists of 13 residues.

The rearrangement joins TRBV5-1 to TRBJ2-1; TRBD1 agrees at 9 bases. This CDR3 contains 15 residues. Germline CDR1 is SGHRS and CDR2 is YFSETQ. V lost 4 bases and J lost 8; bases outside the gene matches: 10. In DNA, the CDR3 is TGCGCCAGCAGCCCCGGGGGACAGGGTAGCGATGAGCAGTTCTTC. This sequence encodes CASSPGGQGSDEQFF.

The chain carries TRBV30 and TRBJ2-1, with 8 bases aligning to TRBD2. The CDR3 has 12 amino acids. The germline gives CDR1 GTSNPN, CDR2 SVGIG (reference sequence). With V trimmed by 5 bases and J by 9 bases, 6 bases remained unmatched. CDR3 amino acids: CAWDGGAGEQFF. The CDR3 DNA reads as TGTGCCTGGGACGGGGGGGCCGGTGAGCAGTTCTTC.

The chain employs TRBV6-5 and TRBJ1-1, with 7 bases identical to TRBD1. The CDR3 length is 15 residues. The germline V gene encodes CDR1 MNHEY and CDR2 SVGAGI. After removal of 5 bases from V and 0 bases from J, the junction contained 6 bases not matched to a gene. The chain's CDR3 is CASSPPTGVNTEAFF. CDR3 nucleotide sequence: TGTGCCAGCAGTCCCCCCACAGGGGTGAACACTGAAGCTTTCTTT.

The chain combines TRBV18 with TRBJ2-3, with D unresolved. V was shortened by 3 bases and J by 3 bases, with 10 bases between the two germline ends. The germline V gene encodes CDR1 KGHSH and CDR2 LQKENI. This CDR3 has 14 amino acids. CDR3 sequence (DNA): TGTGCCAGCTCACCCGTGACGGATACAGATACGCAGTATTTT. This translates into CASSPVTDTDTQYF. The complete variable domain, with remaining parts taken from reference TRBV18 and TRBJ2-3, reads NAGVMQNPRHLVRRRGQEARLRCSPMKGHSHVYWYRQLPEEGLKFMVYLQKENIIDESGMPKERFSAEFPKEGPSILRIQQVVRGDSAAYFCASSPVTDTDTQYFGPGTRLTVL.

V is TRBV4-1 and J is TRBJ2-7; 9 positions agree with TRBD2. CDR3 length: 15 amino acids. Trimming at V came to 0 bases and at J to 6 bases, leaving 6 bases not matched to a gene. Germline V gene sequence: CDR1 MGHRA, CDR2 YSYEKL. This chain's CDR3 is CASSQEGGGAREQYF. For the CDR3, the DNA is TGCGCCAGCAGCCAAGAGGGCGGGGGGGCGCGCGAGCAGTACTTC.

The CDR3 here is CASRKQGVSTEAFF. The CDR3 DNA is TGTGCCAGTAGGAAACAGGGGGTTAGCACTGAAGCTTTCTTT. The rearrangement joins TRBV19 to TRBJ1-1, with 8 bases lining up with TRBD1. V was pared by 6 bases and J by 4 bases, with 7 bases of the junction left unmatched. The CDR3 is 14 residues long. Per germline, CDR1 LNHDA and CDR2 SQIVND (reference sequence).

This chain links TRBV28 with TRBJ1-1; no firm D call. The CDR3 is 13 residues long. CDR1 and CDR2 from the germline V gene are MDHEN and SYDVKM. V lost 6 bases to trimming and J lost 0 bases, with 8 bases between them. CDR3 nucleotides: TGTGCCAGCAGCCCACCCATGAACACTGAAGCTTTCTTT. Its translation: CASSPPMNTEAFF.

CDR3 in amino acids: CASSLKGNTGELFF. The CDR3, as DNA: TGTGCCAGCAGTTTGAAGGGGAACACCGGGGAGCTGTTTTTT. The chain links TRBV27 to TRBJ2-2; no reliable D call. Per germline, CDR1 MNHEY and CDR2 SMNVEV (reference sequence). The CDR3 covers 14 residues. Trimming shortened V by 3 bases and J by 1 base, and 6 bases separated the two germline ends.

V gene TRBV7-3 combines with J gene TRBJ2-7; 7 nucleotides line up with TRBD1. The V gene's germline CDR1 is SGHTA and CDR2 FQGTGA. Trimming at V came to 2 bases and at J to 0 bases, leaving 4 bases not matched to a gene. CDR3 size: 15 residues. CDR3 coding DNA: TGTGCCAGCAGCTTAGCGACAGGGAACTCCTACGAGCAGTACTTC. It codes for CASSLATGNSYEQYF.

This chain's CDR3 is CASSVEWGRETQYF. The CDR3 nucleotides are TGTGCCAGCAGCGTAGAGTGGGGCAGAGAGACCCAGTACTTC. The chain uses TRBV9 and TRBJ2-5, with D possibly TRBD1 on 5 matching bases. The germline V gene has CDR1 SGDLS and CDR2 YYNGEE. The V gene lost 0 bases and the J gene lost 4 bases, with 10 bases spanning the gap. This CDR3 spans 14 amino acids.

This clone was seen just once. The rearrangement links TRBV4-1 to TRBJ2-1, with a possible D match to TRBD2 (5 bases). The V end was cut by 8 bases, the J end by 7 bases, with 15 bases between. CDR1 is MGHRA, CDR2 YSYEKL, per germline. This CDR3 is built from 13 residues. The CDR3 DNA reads TGCGCCAGCGGCCCGGCTGGGGAGAATGAGCAGTTCTTC. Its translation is CASGPAGENEQFF.

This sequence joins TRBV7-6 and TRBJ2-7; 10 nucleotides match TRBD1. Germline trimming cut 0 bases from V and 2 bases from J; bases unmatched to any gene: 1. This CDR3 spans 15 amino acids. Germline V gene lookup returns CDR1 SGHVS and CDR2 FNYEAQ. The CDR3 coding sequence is TGTGCCAGCAGCTTAGCTGGACAGGGGGCCTACGAGCAGTACTTC. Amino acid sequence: CASSLAGQGAYEQYF.

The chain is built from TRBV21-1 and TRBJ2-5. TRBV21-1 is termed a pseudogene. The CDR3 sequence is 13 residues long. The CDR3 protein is CASSKDGQETQYF. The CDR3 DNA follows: TGTGCCAGCAGCAAGGACGGCCAAGAGACCCAGTACTTC.

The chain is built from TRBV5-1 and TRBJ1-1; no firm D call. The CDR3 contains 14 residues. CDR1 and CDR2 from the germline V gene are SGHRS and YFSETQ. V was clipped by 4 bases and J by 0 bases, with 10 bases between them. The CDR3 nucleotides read TGCGCCAGCAGCCTCGCTGGAATGAACACTGAAGCTTTCTTT. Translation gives CASSLAGMNTEAFF.

The CDR3 protein is CASSMRTSGYEQYF. The DNA for the CDR3 is TGTGCCAGTAGTATGAGGACTAGCGGCTACGAGCAGTACTTC. The rearrangement links TRBV19 to TRBJ2-5, with 10 bases lining up with TRBD2. The J call is in doubt because the DNA end fits TRBJ2-7 better. Germline CDR1 is LNHDA and CDR2 is SQIVND (reference sequence). This CDR3 spans 14 amino acids.

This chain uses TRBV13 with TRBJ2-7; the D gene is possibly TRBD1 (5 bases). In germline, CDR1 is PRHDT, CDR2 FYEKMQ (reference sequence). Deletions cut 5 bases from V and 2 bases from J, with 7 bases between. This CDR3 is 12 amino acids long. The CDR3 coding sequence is TGTGCCAGCAGCCAGGACACCTACGAGCAGTACTTC. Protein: CASSQDTYEQYF.

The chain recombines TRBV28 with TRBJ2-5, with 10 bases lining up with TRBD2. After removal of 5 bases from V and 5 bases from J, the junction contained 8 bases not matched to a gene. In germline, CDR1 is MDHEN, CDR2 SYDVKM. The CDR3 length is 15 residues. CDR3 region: CASSTLAGAGETQYF. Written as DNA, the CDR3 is TGTGCCAGCAGTACCCTAGCGGGAGCCGGGGAGACCCAGTACTTC. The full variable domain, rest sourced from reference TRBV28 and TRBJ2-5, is DVKVTQSSRYLVKRTGEKVFLECVQDMDHENMFWYRQDPGLGLRLIYFSYDVKMKEKGDIPEGYSVSREKKERFSLILESASTNQTSMYLCASSTLAGAGETQYFGPGTRLLVL.

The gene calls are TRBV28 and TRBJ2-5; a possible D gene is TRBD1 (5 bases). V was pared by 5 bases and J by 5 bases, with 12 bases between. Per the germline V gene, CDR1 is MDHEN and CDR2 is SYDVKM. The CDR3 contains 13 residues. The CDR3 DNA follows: TGTGCCAGCAGTCAGGGCAGGGTCGAGACCCAGTACTTC. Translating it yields CASSQGRVETQYF. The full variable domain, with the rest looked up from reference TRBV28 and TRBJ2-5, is DVKVTQSSRYLVKRTGEKVFLECVQDMDHENMFWYRQDPGLGLRLIYFSYDVKMKEKGDIPEGYSVSREKKERFSLILESASTNQTSMYLCASSQGRVETQYFGPGTRLLVL.

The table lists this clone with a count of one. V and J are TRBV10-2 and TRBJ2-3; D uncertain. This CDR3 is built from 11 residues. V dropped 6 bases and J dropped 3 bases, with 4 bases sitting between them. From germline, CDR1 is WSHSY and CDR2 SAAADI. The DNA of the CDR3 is TGCGCCAGCAGCCAGACAGATACGCAGTATTTT. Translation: CASSQTDTQYF.

CDR3 amino acids: CASSPQGLAGYNEQFF. CDR3 nucleotides: TGTGCCAGCAGCCCCCAAGGACTAGCGGGATACAATGAGCAGTTCTTC. The V call is TRBV9, the J call TRBJ2-1, with 12 bases that match TRBD2. The germline V gene has CDR1 SGDLS and CDR2 YYNGEE. Trimming cost V 4 bases and J 4 bases; bases outside gene matches: 6. CDR3 length equals 16 residues.

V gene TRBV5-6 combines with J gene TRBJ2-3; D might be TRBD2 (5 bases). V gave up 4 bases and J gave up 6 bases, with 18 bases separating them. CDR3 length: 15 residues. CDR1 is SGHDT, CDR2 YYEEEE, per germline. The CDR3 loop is CASSRRIGPGDTQYF. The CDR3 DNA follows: TGTGCCAGCAGCCGCCGAATCGGGCCGGGGGATACGCAGTATTTT. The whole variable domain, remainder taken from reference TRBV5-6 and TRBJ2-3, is DAGVTQSPTHLIKTRGQQVTLRCSPKSGHDTVSWYQQALGQGPQFIFQYYEEEERQRGNFPDRFSGHQFPNYSSELNVNALLLGDSALYLCASSRRIGPGDTQYFGPGTRLTVL.

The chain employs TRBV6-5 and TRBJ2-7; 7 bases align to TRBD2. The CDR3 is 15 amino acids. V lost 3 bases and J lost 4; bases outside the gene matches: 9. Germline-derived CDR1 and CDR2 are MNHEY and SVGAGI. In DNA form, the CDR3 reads TGTGCCAGCAGTTATGGTTTCCAGGGAGGGTACGAGCAGTACTTC. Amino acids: CASSYGFQGGYEQYF.